This TCR beta chain was identified in a study of spatial heterogeneity in lung cancer (dated by TCRdb to the late 2010s). About the study as a whole: Beta-chain transcripts were consistently detected in greater numbers than alpha-chain transcripts, which likely reflects a higher abundance of beta-chain transcripts. In the raw uncorrected reads, each unique combination of TCR and UMI appeared on average more than ten times. In non-small cell lung cancer, the study quantitatively compared TCR alpha and beta repertoires across several tumor regions, matched nontumor lung, and blood. The study linked features of the TCR repertoire to counts of nonsynonymous mutations, which were determined by whole-exome sequencing of tumor tissue. At surgery, over 200 tumor regions, around 64 matched nontumor lung samples and 56 PBMC samples were TCR-sequenced for both alpha and beta chains. General conclusions and limits of the study: Additional single-cell paired TCR alpha and beta sequencing was considered necessary to confirm, at a functional level, the hypothesis that regional TCRs recognize regional mutations. Ubiquitous expanded tumor TCRs were detected in blood more often at tumor resection than at routine follow-up.

Note on this clonotype: Its antigen is still unknown. Per-nucleotide qualities are absent, and no much larger clonotype sits a single base away.

V drops 6 bases and J drops 3 bases, leaving 2 bases in between. Measured from the cysteine to the phenylalanine, the CDR3 is 10 residues long. CDR3 DNA is the only sequence kept; it has 30 bases, read in frame from the first base. The germline V gene yields SGHTA for CDR1 and FQGNSA for CDR2. This specimen's time point label, per the study, means: sample taken at primary tumor resection. The donors were more than 60 patients from the lung TRACERx cohort who had early-stage, untreated non-small cell lung cancer. Without any cell sorting, TCR sequencing was performed on whole RNA extracted either from tumor and nontumor lung tissue or from cryopreserved PBMC samples. Only patients with enough RNA available from two or more tumor regions were chosen for TCR sequencing. Library prep was done by 5' RACE. This sample was sequenced with a NextSeq 500. The TCR library protocol attached a unique molecular identifier to each TCR cDNA molecule to allow correction of PCR and sequencing errors. Regarding the original processing steps: TCR identification, UMI-based error correction and CDR3 extraction were all carried out with Decombinator tools. TCRs above a frequency of 2 per 1,000, corresponding to the top 1% of the tumor frequency distribution, were defined as expanded. Rényi diversity was computed with the R vegan package after subsampling each repertoire 100 times to 5,000 TCRs. CDR3 similarity networks were built from amino acid triplet string-kernel similarity, with CDR3s being connected when pairwise similarity was above 0.82. Clones were called with MiXCR by TCRdb after fastp trimmed the public reads at Q25, and only in-frame beta chains were retained. Identical CDR3 proteins give one entry, which carries the most common genes and DNA. The V and J calls come from TCRdb's annotation, not from the publication. The sample table holds about 38,000 distinct CDR3 sequences, of which 6% to 8% were seen once. The top ten constitute 25% to 30% of the sample.

The rearranged chain carries TRBV7-2 and TRBJ1-1, with the D gene not confidently named. This receptor was obtained from a male donor with early-stage non-small cell lung cancer. Sample: PBMCs, taken at surgery. The sequenced DNA: TGTGCCAGCAGTCACACTGAAGCTTTCTTT. Its translation is CASSHTEAFF.